What follows are 10 T cell receptor beta chains derived from one specimen sequenced in a study of molecular identifiers for immune sequencing clone quantification. TCRdb itself ran the PCR reads through MiXCR, one entry per CDR3 protein. The sample lists about 510,000 distinct CDR3 sequences; about 20% were seen once. The sample taken for sequencing was naive CD8+ T cells from blood, with Jurkat cell RNA spiked in. Subset here: FACS-sorted CD8+CD4-CCR7+CD45RA+ naive T cells. The receptors stem from a human donor in good health. Some libraries in this study had Jurkat cell RNA spiked in.

Worth noting for this clonotype: At one end the junction does not follow the germline gene, possibly because of a read error. The chain uses TRBV28 and TRBJ2-7, with D unresolved. Per germline, CDR1 MDHEN and CDR2 SYDVKM. The CDR3 consists of 15 residues. The CDR3 DNA reads as TGTGCCAACAGTTTAGACTCGACCCGAACCTACGAGCAGTACTTC. Its protein is CANSLDSTRTYEQYF.

This clonotype was counted at least ten times. The chain is built from TRBV10-3 and TRBJ1-1; no firm D call. The CDR3 covers 13 residues. V was pared by 3 bases and J by 0 bases, with 5 bases between. Germline values: CDR1 ENHRY, CDR2 SYGVKD. CDR3 amino acids: CAISDGLNTEAFF. CDR3 DNA sequence: TGTGCCATCAGTGACGGGCTGAACACTGAAGCTTTCTTT.

This clonotype was counted many times. This chain joins TRBV12-3 or TRBV12-4 and TRBJ1-1, with D unresolved. The CDR3 totals 11 residues. V was cut by 6 bases and J by 10 bases, with 12 bases left in between. The CDR3 sequence is CASRSDRGAFF. The CDR3 coding sequence is TGTGCCAGCAGATCGGACCGTGGAGCTTTCTTT.

This clonotype was picked up many times. The rearrangement links TRBV7-9 to TRBJ2-5; D is ambiguous. The CDR3 totals 16 residues. The germline V and J ends were trimmed by 4 bases and 2 bases, with 17 bases remaining between them. CDR1 and CDR2 from the germline V gene are SEHNR and FQNEAQ (reference sequence). CDR3 nucleotide sequence: TGTGCCAGCAGCTCCAACCGGTCGCCCGGTCAAGAGACCCAGTACTTC. Its protein is CASSSNRSPGQETQYF.

V gene TRBV7-6 combines with J gene TRBJ2-3, with D possibly called TRBD1 or TRBD2 (5 bases each). Germline lookup yields CDR1 SGHVS and CDR2 FNYEAQ. Trimming took off 1 base at V and 4 bases at J, with 15 bases between the two ends. This CDR3 is built from 16 residues. The CDR3 DNA reads TGTGCCAGCAGCTTAGGGGGGACGTGGGAAGCAGATACGCAGTATTTT. The encoded protein is CASSLGGTWEADTQYF.

V gene TRBV5-6 combines with J gene TRBJ1-5; D not resolved. V gave up 4 bases and J gave up 0 bases, with 20 bases separating them. This CDR3 contains 18 residues. The germline V gene encodes CDR1 SGHDT and CDR2 YYEEEE. The CDR3: CASSRVRVRLFSNQPQHF. CDR3 nucleotides: TGTGCCAGCAGCCGCGTTAGGGTTCGACTCTTTAGCAATCAGCCCCAGCATTTT.

This clonotype was seen just once. This may come from a read error, since a much larger clone is one base off. The DNA of the CDR3 is TGTGCCAGCAGGGACTTTAGCGGGAGTATTAATGAGCAGTTCTTC. Translated: CASRDFSGSINEQFF. The rearrangement uses TRBV28 and TRBJ2-1; 9 bases fit TRBD2. Germline trimming cut 6 bases from V and 7 bases from J; bases unmatched to any gene: 10. The CDR3 length is 15 residues. CDR1 and CDR2 (germline): MDHEN, SYDVKM.

J is TRBJ2-7 and V is TRBV11-2; D gene ambiguous. Germline V gives CDR1 SGHAT, CDR2 FQNNGV. With 3 bases removed from V and 4 bases from J, the gap between germline ends came to 4 bases. The CDR3 has 11 residues. The CDR3 sequence is CASSFTYEQYF. The CDR3 DNA reads TGTGCCAGCAGCTTTACTTACGAGCAGTACTTC.

This chain connects TRBV20-1 to TRBJ1-1, with D unresolved. Trimming took off 6 bases at V and 4 bases at J, with 18 bases between the two ends. The CDR3 runs to 14 residues. Germline values: CDR1 DFQATT, CDR2 SNEGSKA (reference sequence). In DNA, the CDR3 is TGCAGTGCCCAACCCCGGGTTGGGAGCACTGAAGCTTTCTTT. This codes for CSAQPRVGSTEAFF.

The table lists this clonotype with a few counts. V and J are TRBV13 and TRBJ1-1; a possible D gene is TRBD1 (6 bases). The V gene's germline CDR1 is PRHDT and CDR2 FYEKMQ (reference sequence). The V end was cut by 2 bases, the J end by 4 bases, with 8 bases between. There are 13 residues in the CDR3. The CDR3 loop is CASSLWGLTEAFF. The CDR3 DNA sequence: TGTGCCAGCAGCTTATGGGGGCTCACTGAAGCTTTCTTT.